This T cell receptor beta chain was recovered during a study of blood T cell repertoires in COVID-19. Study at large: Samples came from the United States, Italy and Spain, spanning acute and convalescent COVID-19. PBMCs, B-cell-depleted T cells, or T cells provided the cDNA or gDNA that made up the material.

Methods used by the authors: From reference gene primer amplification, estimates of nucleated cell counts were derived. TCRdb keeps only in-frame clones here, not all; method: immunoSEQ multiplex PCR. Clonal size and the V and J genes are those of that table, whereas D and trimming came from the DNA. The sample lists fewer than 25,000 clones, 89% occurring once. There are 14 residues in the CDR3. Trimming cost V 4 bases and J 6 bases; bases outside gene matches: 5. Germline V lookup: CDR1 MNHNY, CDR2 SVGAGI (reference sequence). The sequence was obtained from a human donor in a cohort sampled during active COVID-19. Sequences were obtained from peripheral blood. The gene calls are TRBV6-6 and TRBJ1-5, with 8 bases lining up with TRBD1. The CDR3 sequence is CASSSAGGSQPQHF. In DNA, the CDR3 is TGTGCCAGCAGTTCTGCAGGGGGCAGTCAGCCCCAGCATTTT.